This T cell receptor beta chain was observed in a study of Ad26.COV2.S vaccination and SARS-CoV-2 variants. Losses at the gene ends were 4 bases for V and 7 bases for J; bases not matched to a gene: 4. CDR3 length: 13 amino acids. CDR1 MRHNA and CDR2 SNTAGT come from the germline V gene. Some clones are missing from TCRdb's copy, which holds only in-frame ones; the method was immunoSEQ multiplex PCR. The sample includes roughly 40,000 clones, approximately 80% of them seen just once. The V and J genes are TRBV6-4 and TRBJ2-1; 7 bases fit TRBD2. The receptor comes from a human donor who had recovered from COVID-19. This material consisted of peripheral blood, taken after recovery from COVID-19. CDR3 amino acids: CASSGERGNEQFF. CDR3 DNA: TGTGCCAGCAGTGGTGAGCGGGGTAATGAGCAGTTCTTC.